Each of the 20 T cell receptor beta chains below was sequenced from the same sample in a study of graft-versus-host responses after intestinal transplantation. What these receptors recognize is not known. Profiling relied on immunoSEQ multiplex PCR, and the TCRdb table lists in-frame clones only, not all of them. The table includes roughly 90,000 clones, approximately 90% detected once. The sequences come from unstimulated CD4+ T cells sorted from spleen or lymph node cells, collected before transplant. These receptors were collected from a human donor who was the organ donor for an intestinal transplant.

The genes are TRBV5-6 and TRBJ1-2, with 7 bases identical to TRBD1. The junction had 3 bases not matched to a gene; V was cut back by 5 bases and J by 2 bases. Germline V CDR1 and CDR2: SGHDT, YYEEEE. The CDR3 is 13 residues long. This CDR3 is CASSRGLNYGYTF. DNA of the CDR3: TGTGCCAGCAGTAGGGGGCTGAACTATGGCTACACCTTC.

The V call is TRBV7-9, the J call TRBJ2-3; 7 bases map to TRBD1. Germline-derived CDR1 and CDR2 are SEHNR and FQNEAQ (reference sequence). The CDR3 is 18 residues long. Trimming cost V 1 base and J 0 bases; bases outside gene matches: 10. The CDR3: CASSLGIGGARSTDTQYF. DNA for the CDR3: TGTGCCAGCAGCTTAGGAATAGGGGGCGCGAGGAGCACAGATACGCAGTATTTT.

The chain is built from TRBV28 and TRBJ2-5; tentatively, D is TRBD2 (5 bases). The CDR3 covers 15 residues. Trimming shortened V by 5 bases and J by 5 bases, and 18 bases separated the two germline ends. Germline V gene data show CDR1 as MDHEN and CDR2 as SYDVKM. The DNA for the CDR3 is TGTGCCAGCAGTACCAATAGACGAGGCGGGGAGACCCAGTACTTC. Protein sequence: CASSTNRRGGETQYF.

J is TRBJ2-7 and V is TRBV6-1; TRBD2 is a possible D gene (5 bases). Per the germline V gene, CDR1 is MNHNS and CDR2 is SASEGT. V lost 5 bases and J lost 0, with 8 bases in between. The length of the CDR3 is 13 residues. CDR3 region: CASSQTTSYEQYF. The CDR3 nucleotides are TGTGCCAGCAGTCAGACTACCTCCTACGAGCAGTACTTC.

The J gene is TRBJ2-5, the V gene TRBV5-1; D gene uncertain. CDR1 is SGHRS, CDR2 YFSETQ, per germline. The ends were cut back, 3 bases at V and 5 bases at J, with 14 bases in the middle. The CDR3 extends over 14 amino acids. The CDR3 spells CASSSGFVRETQYF. In nucleotides, the CDR3 is TGCGCCAGCAGCTCAGGATTCGTCCGGGAGACCCAGTACTTC.

The V gene is TRBV2, the J gene TRBJ2-7; maybe TRBD1 (5 bases). The germline V gene encodes CDR1 SNHLY and CDR2 FYNNEI. The CDR3 sequence is 12 residues long. Trimming pared 8 bases from V and 9 bases from J, leaving 17 bases between. Here the CDR3 reads CASRPPGSGQYF. The CDR3 nucleotides are TGTGCCAGCCGCCCCCCAGGGTCCGGGCAGTACTTC.

The rearrangement uses TRBV5-5 and TRBJ1-6; the D is unclear. The CDR3 consists of 15 residues. CDR1 is SGHKS and CDR2 is YYEKEE in the germline V gene (reference sequence). V dropped 1 base and J dropped 4 bases, with 9 bases sitting between them. CDR3 in DNA: TGTGCCAGCAGCTTGAGCGGGAGGTATAATTCACCCCTCCACTTT. It specifies CASSLSGRYNSPLHF.

The J gene is TRBJ2-1, the V gene TRBV4-2; 8 positions agree with TRBD1. The length of the CDR3 is 16 residues. Germline-derived CDR1 and CDR2 are LGHNA and YNFKEQ. V shed 0 bases and J 8 bases; nucleotides not matched to a gene: 9. Here the CDR3 reads CASSQEFRQGRYEQFF. For the CDR3, the DNA is TGTGCCAGCAGCCAAGAGTTCCGACAGGGGCGGTATGAGCAGTTCTTC.

The chain links TRBV6-1 to TRBJ1-2; the match to TRBD1 covers 8 bases. Trimming cost V 7 bases and J 3 bases; bases outside gene matches: 4. The CDR3 loop spans 13 amino acids. Germline loops: CDR1 MNHNS, CDR2 SASEGT. The CDR3 loop is CASTRGRYYGYTF. CDR3 in DNA: TGTGCCAGCACCAGGGGGCGGTACTATGGCTACACCTTC.

The chain combines TRBV16 with TRBJ2-3; a weak D match, TRBD2 (5 bases). Between the trimmed V and J ends, which lost 1 base and 0 bases, there was a span of 14 bases. The germline V gene encodes CDR1 KGHSY and CDR2 FQNENV. The CDR3 runs 17 residues. The CDR3 loop reads CASSQLVRTSSTDTQYF. The CDR3 region has the DNA TGTGCCAGCAGCCAATTGGTCAGGACTTCTAGCACAGATACGCAGTATTTT.

The chain links TRBV19 to TRBJ1-2, with TRBD1 identical over 8 bases. The trim removed 7 bases at V and 7 bases at J, leaving 11 bases unmatched. The germline CDR1 and CDR2 sequences are LNHDA and SQIVND (reference sequence). The CDR3 loop spans 14 amino acids. The CDR3 sequence is CASTPPGGAGGYTF. Written as DNA, the CDR3 is TGTGCCAGTACCCCACCAGGGGGCGCGGGTGGCTACACCTTC.

The chain joins TRBV10-3 to TRBJ2-5, with 11 bases matching TRBD1. V lost 10 bases, J lost 5 bases, and 6 bases stayed unmatched. CDR1 and CDR2 from the germline V gene are ENHRY and SYGVKD. The length of the CDR3 is 13 residues. The chain's CDR3 is CASGQGAGETQYF. CDR3 coding DNA: TGTGCCAGCGGACAGGGGGCGGGGGAGACCCAGTACTTC.

The chain has TRBV10-3 and TRBJ1-2; D perhaps matches TRBD1 (6 bases). The CDR3 contains 14 residues. From germline, CDR1 is ENHRY and CDR2 SYGVKD. V was cut by 8 bases and J by 0 bases, with 13 bases left in between. Here the CDR3 DNA reads TGTGCCATCTCGGCAGGGGCCCCTAACTATGGCTACACCTTC. Its translation: CAISAGAPNYGYTF.

The V gene is TRBV28, the J gene TRBJ2-1; TRBD2 agrees at 8 bases. The CDR3 contains 14 residues. Germline loops: CDR1 MDHEN, CDR2 SYDVKM. After removal of 7 bases from V and 4 bases from J, the junction contained 6 bases not matched to a gene. The CDR3, as DNA: TGTGCCAGCACAAATGGCGGGGGGTACAATGAGCAGTTCTTC. It codes for CASTNGGGYNEQFF.

This chain uses TRBV19 with TRBJ1-2; D perhaps matches TRBD1 (5 bases). Germline lookup yields CDR1 LNHDA and CDR2 SQIVND (reference sequence). The CDR3 contains 11 residues. The V end lost 7 bases, the J end lost 7 bases, and 10 bases lay between the germline ends. CDR3: CASKGDSGYTF. The CDR3 DNA sequence: TGTGCCAGTAAAGGTGACAGTGGCTACACCTTC.

This chain uses TRBV30 with TRBJ2-2, with 7 bases fitting TRBD2. The ends lost 2 bases at V and 6 bases at J; junction bases unmatched: 6. Germline lookup yields CDR1 GTSNPN and CDR2 SVGIG (reference sequence). The CDR3 extends over 14 amino acids. In DNA, the CDR3 is TGTGCCTGGAGTAACTGGGGAGGGCCCGGGGAGCTGTTTTTT. It codes for CAWSNWGGPGELFF.

This clone was observed once. The chain's CDR3 is CASSLSTSTDTQYF. The CDR3 coding sequence is TGTGCCAGCAGCTTAAGTACTAGCACAGATACGCAGTATTTT. The J gene is TRBJ2-3, the V gene TRBV11-2; no reliable D call. The CDR3 runs 14 residues. V lost 2 bases to trimming and J lost 0 bases, with 6 bases between them. Germline V gene sequence: CDR1 SGHAT, CDR2 FQNNGV.

The chain links TRBV29-1 to TRBJ2-2; TRBD1 agrees at 7 bases. Trimming at V came to 4 bases and at J to 7 bases, leaving 6 bases not matched to a gene. The germline gives CDR1 SQVTM, CDR2 ANQGSEA. The CDR3 is 13 residues long. The CDR3 nucleotides read TGCAGCGTTGCTCTAGGGGGCAACGGGGAGCTGTTTTTT. Amino acid sequence: CSVALGGNGELFF.

The chain couples TRBV18 to TRBJ2-5, with 7 bases aligning to TRBD1. With V trimmed by 4 bases and J by 5 bases, 7 bases remained unmatched. The CDR3 is made up of 14 amino acids. Germline V lookup: CDR1 KGHSH, CDR2 LQKENI. CDR3 protein: CASSLTTGVETQYF. Written as DNA, the CDR3 is TGTGCCAGCTCACTAACCACAGGGGTGGAGACCCAGTACTTC.

V usage is TRBV30 and J usage is TRBJ1-1, with TRBD1 matching 7 bases. After removal of 6 bases from V and 3 bases from J, the junction contained 4 bases not matched to a gene. The germline gives CDR1 GTSNPN, CDR2 SVGIG (reference sequence). This CDR3 is built from 12 residues. The CDR3 sequence: CACKTGYTEAFF. Here the CDR3 DNA reads TGTGCCTGTAAGACAGGGTACACTGAAGCTTTCTTT. Full variable domain (remainder filled in from reference TRBV30 and TRBJ1-1): SQTIHQWPATLVQPVGSPLSLECTVEGTSNPNLYWYRQAAGRGLQLLFYSVGIGQISSEVPQNLSASRPQDRQFILSSKKLLLSDSGFYLCACKTGYTEAFFGQGTRLTVV.